The sequence of this T cell receptor beta chain was determined in a study of T cells in localized non-small cell lung cancer. Repertoires were generated with immunoSEQ multiplex PCR, while TCRdb's copy carries only in-frame clones and drops some. The sample consists of about 1,700 clones, 22% of them appearing once. CDR1 and CDR2 from the germline V gene are MNHGY and SVAAGI. The V end was cut by 4 bases, the J end by 8 bases, with 8 bases between. This CDR3 is built from 11 residues. General study findings and limits: Sequencing covered just one tumor region, so heterogeneity cannot be ruled out.

This clone was counted between two and nine times. Antigen: not known. The starting material was normal lung tissue next to the tumor, obtained before any cancer treatment. The chain employs TRBV6-9 and TRBJ1-2, with D uncertain. This receptor was taken from a man between 18 and 50 years old with stage I lung adenocarcinoma. For the CDR3, the DNA is TGTGCCAGCAGTTCCCCGGCAGGCTACACCTTC. Its translation is CASSSPAGYTF.